This TCR beta chain was sequenced during a study of blood T cell repertoires in COVID-19. Across the study: The cDNA or gDNA used as material had been derived from T cells, B-cell-depleted T cells, or PBMCs.

This clone was counted only a few times. Per germline, CDR1 SGHNT and CDR2 YYREEE (reference sequence). The CDR3 covers 15 residues. V shed 4 bases and J 7 bases; nucleotides not matched to a gene: 10. Repertoires were generated with immunoSEQ multiplex PCR, while TCRdb's copy carries only in-frame clones and drops some. The table shows approximately 480,000 clones, with roughly 90% occurring only once. The V call is TRBV5-4, the J call TRBJ2-1; TRBD1 matches 8 bases. The sample was PBMCs or T cells enriched from blood (not recorded which). This clonotype originated in a woman in her late teens or twenties who had recovered from COVID-19. The CDR3 DNA sequence: TGTGCCAGCAGCCCGTCCGGGACAGGCAAAAATGAGCAGTTCTTC. It codes for CASSPSGTGKNEQFF.